This T cell receptor (beta chain) was sequenced in a study of blood T cell repertoires in COVID-19 (TCRdb year 2020). Study-level background: Samples covering the acute and convalescent phases of COVID-19 were provided by collaborators in the United States, Italy and Spain. The dataset comprised deeply sampled blood TCRbeta repertoires from subjects exposed to, actively infected with, or recovered from COVID-19. The material from the prospective study consisted of cDNA or gDNA derived from T cells, B-cell-depleted T cells, or PBMCs. Where HLA class I and class II types were available, the types were taken from metadata supplied by the sample provider, not from assay-based typing. Nearly every sample came with metadata listing a de-identified subject ID, COVID-19 status, age in years and sex. A freely available public database, intended as a resource for researchers studying the immune response to SARS-CoV-2, is where the repertoires were released. Samples were obtained from the ongoing ImmuneRACE study (first 160 participants) and from over 1,000 subjects provided by 6 global collaborators. The research as a whole found: The amount of clinical and demographic metadata varied by source and participant and was provided uncurated.

One collaborating source in Seattle enrolled patients while the patients were actively infected and followed the patients over time throughout the course of disease. Whole blood was collected in K2EDTA tubes by collaborating institutions according to the institutions' own protocols. For TCRbeta analysis, collaborator samples were shipped as frozen whole blood, as isolated PBMCs, or as DNA extracted from either sample type. Measured from the cysteine to the phenylalanine, the CDR3 is 14 residues long. Just the 42-base CDR3 DNA is kept, in frame starting at base 1. TCRbeta CDR3 regions were amplified from genomic DNA using the immunoSEQ Assay, a bias-controlled multiplex PCR. As for the authors' bioinformatics: The number of nucleated cells in each sample was estimated by amplification of reference gene primers within the assay. Sequence reads were collapsed and filtered to measure the absolute abundance of every unique TCRbeta CDR3 rearrangement. For each sample, productive Simpson clonality was calculated as the square root of Simpson's diversity index over productive rearrangements. The immuneACCESS repertoire file appears here via TCRdb, limited to in-frame rearrangements. These files lack a portion of the clones; in checked studies, under half of the deficit traces to unresolved V genes, and the cause of the others is not known. The V and J calls and clone size are taken from that table; D and trimming were inferred from the DNA. The sample yields 310,000 or so clones; 88% were counted once. Around 11% of the sample is taken by the ten largest.

This clone has only one observation. Its binding antigen is unknown. No base-level quality is on record; no much larger clone is a single base apart. The chain uses TRBV21-1 and TRBJ2-6; whether TRBD2, the table's D call, matches the DNA was not checked. TRBV21-1 is marked as a pseudogene. The sequenced material came from peripheral blood. The clonotype comes from a woman in her 30s with COVID-19, enrolled during active disease. The CDR3 has the sequence CASTGSTGANVLTF. In nucleotides, the sequence is TGTGCCAGCACGGGGAGTACTGGGGCCAACGTCCTGACTTTC.